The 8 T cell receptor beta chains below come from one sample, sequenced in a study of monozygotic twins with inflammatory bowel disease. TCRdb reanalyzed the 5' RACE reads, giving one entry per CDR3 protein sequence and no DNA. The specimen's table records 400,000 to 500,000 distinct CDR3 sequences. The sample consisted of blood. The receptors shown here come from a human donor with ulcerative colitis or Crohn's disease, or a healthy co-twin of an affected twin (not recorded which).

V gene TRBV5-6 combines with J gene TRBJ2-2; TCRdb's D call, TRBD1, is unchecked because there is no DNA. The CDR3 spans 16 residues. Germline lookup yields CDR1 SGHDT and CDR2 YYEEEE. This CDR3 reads CASSADRGRHTGELVF. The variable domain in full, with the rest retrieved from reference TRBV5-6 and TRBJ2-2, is DAGVTQSPTHLIKTRGQQVTLRCSPKSGHDTVSWYQQALGQGPQFIFQYYEEEERQRGNFPDRFSGHQFPNYSSELNVNALLLGDSALYLCASSADRGRHTGELVFGEGSRLTVL.

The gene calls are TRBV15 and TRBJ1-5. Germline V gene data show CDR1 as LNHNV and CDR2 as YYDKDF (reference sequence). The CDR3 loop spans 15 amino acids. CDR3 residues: CATSLFIESNQPQHF.

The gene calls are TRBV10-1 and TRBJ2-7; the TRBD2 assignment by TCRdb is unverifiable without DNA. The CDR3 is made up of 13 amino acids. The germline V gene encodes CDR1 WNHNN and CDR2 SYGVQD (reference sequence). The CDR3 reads CASRSPSSYEQYF.

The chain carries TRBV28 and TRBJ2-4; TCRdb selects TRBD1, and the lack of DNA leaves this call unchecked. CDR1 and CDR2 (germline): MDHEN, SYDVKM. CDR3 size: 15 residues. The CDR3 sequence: CASSAARGAKNIQYF.

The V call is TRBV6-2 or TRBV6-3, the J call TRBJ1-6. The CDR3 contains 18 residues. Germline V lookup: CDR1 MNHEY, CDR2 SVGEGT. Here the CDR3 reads CASSYSSWMSSYNSPLHF.

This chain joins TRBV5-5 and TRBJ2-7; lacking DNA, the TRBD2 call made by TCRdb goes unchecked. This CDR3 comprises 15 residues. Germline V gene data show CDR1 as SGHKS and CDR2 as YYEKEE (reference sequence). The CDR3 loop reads CASSFAPGGTYEQYF.

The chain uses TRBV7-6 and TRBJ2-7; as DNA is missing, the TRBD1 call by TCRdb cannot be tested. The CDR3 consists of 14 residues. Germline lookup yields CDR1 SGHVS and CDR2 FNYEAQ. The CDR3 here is CASSQRWDSYEQYF.

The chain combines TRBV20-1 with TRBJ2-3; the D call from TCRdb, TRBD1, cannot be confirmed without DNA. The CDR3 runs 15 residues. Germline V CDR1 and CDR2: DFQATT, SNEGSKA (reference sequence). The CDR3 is CSARAPTGVTDTQYF.